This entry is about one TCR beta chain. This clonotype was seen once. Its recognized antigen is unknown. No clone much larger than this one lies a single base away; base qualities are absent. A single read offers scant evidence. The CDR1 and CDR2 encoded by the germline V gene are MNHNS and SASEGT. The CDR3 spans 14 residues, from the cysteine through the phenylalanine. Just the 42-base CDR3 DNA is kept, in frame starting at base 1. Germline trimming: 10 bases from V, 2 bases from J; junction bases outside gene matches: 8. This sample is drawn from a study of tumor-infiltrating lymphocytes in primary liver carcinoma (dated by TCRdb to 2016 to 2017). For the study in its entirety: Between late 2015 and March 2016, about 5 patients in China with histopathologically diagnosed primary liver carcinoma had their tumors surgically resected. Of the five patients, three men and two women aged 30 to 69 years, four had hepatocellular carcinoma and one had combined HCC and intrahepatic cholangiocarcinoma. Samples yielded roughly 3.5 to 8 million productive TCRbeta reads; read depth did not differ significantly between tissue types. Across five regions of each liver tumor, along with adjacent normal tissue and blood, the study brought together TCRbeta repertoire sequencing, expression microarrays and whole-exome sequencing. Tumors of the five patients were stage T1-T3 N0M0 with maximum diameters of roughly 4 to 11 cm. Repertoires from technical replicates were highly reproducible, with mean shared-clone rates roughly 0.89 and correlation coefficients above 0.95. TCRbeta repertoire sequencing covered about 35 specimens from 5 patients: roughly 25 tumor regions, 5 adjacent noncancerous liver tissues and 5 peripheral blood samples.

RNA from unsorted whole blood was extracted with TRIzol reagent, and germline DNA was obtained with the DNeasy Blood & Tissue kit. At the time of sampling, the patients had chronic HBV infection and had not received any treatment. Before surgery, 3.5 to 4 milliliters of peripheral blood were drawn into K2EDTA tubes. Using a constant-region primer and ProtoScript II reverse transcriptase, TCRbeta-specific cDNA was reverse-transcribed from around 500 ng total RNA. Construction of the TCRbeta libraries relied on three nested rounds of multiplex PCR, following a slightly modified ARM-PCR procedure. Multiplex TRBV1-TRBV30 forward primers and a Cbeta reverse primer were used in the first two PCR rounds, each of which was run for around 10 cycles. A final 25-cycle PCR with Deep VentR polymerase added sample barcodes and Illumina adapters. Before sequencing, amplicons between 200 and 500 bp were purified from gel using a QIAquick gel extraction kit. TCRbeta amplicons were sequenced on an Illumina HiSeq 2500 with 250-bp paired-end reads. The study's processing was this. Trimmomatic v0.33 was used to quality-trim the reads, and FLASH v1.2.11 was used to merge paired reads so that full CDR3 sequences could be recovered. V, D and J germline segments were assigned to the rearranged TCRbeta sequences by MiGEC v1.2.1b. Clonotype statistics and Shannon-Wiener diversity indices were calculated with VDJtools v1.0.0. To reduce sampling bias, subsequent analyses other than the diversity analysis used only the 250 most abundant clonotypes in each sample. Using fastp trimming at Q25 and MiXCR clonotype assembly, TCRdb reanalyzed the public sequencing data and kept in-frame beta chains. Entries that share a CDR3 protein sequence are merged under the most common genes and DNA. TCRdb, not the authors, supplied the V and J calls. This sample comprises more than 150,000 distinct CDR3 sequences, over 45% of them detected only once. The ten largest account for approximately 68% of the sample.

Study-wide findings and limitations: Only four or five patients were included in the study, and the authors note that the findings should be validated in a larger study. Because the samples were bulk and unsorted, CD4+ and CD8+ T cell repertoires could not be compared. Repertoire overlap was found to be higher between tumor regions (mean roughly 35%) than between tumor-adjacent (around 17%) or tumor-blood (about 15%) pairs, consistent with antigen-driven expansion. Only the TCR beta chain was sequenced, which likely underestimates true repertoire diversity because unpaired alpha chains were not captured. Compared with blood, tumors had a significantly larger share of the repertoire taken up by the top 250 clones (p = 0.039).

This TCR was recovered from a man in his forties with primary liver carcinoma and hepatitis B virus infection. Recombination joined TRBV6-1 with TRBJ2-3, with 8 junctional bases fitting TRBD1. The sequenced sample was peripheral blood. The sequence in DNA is TGTGCCATGAGTACGGGACAGGCCACAGATACGCAGTATTTT. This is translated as CAMSTGQATDTQYF.